The rows below give T cell receptor beta chains drawn from one sample of a study of Ad26.COV2.S vaccination and SARS-CoV-2 variants. TCRdb's copy holds only in-frame clones and misses some; the assay was immunoSEQ multiplex PCR. Altogether about 440,000 clones are present, 90% being singletons, with the ten largest covering roughly 4%. This sample comprised peripheral blood, obtained in a trial of Ad26.COV2.S vaccine versus placebo. The receptors derive from a person aged 18-60 years who received the Ad26.COV2.S COVID-19 vaccine or a placebo. Both conserved end residues are part of each CDR3. D genes are given only for firm matches. Some rows mark clone size as missing; the rest say once, few, many or name a class of expanded clone.

J gene	V gene	clone size	D gene	CDR3 length	CDR3 DNA	CDR3 protein
TRBJ2-7	TRBV18	-	-	14	TGTGCCAGCTCACCCCCTGCTCCGCCCTACGAGCAGTACTTC	CASSPPAPPYEQYF
TRBJ2-3	TRBV9	-	TRBD2	16	TGTGCCAGCAGCGTAGAGGGCGGGAGCGGGACAGATACGCAGTATTTT	CASSVEGGSGTDTQYF
TRBJ2-2	TRBV5-1	-	-	11	TGCGCCAGCAGCTTCACCGGGGAGCTGTTTTTT	CASSFTGELFF
TRBJ2-7	TRBV5-1	-	-	12	TGCGCCAGCAGCTTCCGAGGGTACGAGCAGTACTTC	CASSFRGYEQYF
TRBJ1-4	TRBV7-2	-	-	15	TGTGCCAGCTCTTCCGAGGGGGTGACTAATGAAAAACTGTTTTTT	CASSSEGVTNEKLFF
TRBJ2-7	TRBV7-9	-	TRBD2	15	TGTGCCAGCAGCTTAAGCCTAGCGGGAATCTACGAGCAGTACTTC	CASSLSLAGIYEQYF
TRBJ1-2	TRBV11-2	few	-	11	TGTGCCAGCATGGGAATCTATGGCTACACCTTC	CASMGIYGYTF
TRBJ1-3	TRBV11-2	-	-	16	TGTGCCAGCAGCTTAAATCCCAATCGGGCTGGAAACACCATATATTTT	CASSLNPNRAGNTIYF
TRBJ2-1	TRBV11-3	few	-	18	TGTGCCAGCAGCCCCGGGACTGCCACCGATCTAGGCTACAATGAGCAGTTCTTC	CASSPGTATDLGYNEQFF
TRBJ2-3	TRBV3-1/TRBV3-2	-	TRBD1	16	TGTGCCAGCAGCCAAGGACAGGGAACCTCCGGAGATACGCAGTATTTT	CASSQGQGTSGDTQYF
TRBJ1-2	TRBV14	-	TRBD1	14	TGTGCCAGCAGCCCGGGACAGGGAATGGCTGGCTACACCTTC	CASSPGQGMAGYTF
TRBJ2-2	TRBV28	-	-	14	TGTGCCAGCAGTTTCCCCGAAAACACCGGGGAGCTGTTTTTT	CASSFPENTGELFF
TRBJ1-1	TRBV29-1	-	TRBD1	13	TGCAGCGTCATGACAGGGGAGGGGACTGAAGCTTTCTTT	CSVMTGEGTEAFF
TRBJ2-3	TRBV14	once	TRBD2	17	TGTGCCAGCAGCCAAGCCACCCCCGGGACTAGCCCAGATACGCAGTATTTT	CASSQATPGTSPDTQYF
TRBJ1-2	TRBV11-1	-	TRBD1	15	TGTGCCAGCAGTCTGGGACAGGGGATTGACTATGGCTACACCTTC	CASSLGQGIDYGYTF
TRBJ2-2	TRBV10-2	-	TRBD2	16	TGCGCCAGCAGTGAGATTCTAGCGGCCAACACCGGGGAGCTGTTTTTT	CASSEILAANTGELFF
TRBJ1-5	TRBV6-2/TRBV6-3	once	-	11	TGTGCCAGCAGCCAGGGACAGCCCCAGCATTTT	CASSQGQPQHF
TRBJ1-4	TRBV2	once	-	9	TGTGCCCCCCAGGAAAAACTGTTTTTT	CAPQEKLFF
TRBJ1-5	TRBV12-3/TRBV12-4	once	-	13	TGTGCCAGCAGGCCGACAGGCAATCAGCCCCAGCATTTT	CASRPTGNQPQHF
TRBJ1-5	TRBV4-2	-	-	14	TGTGCCAGCAGCCTAGACTCGTCCGATCAGCCCCAGCATTTT	CASSLDSSDQPQHF
TRBJ2-1	TRBV27	-	-	15	TGTGCCAGCAGTTTACAAGGGAGCTCCTACAATGAGCAGTTCTTC	CASSLQGSSYNEQFF
TRBJ2-1	TRBV7-9	-	-	11	TGTGCCAGCAGCCGTAACAATGAGCAGTTCTTC	CASSRNNEQFF
TRBJ2-7	TRBV5-6	-	-	13	TGTGCCAGCAGCTACCTAGGTGGCGGGGAGCAGTACTTC	CASSYLGGGEQYF
TRBJ1-1	TRBV6-2/TRBV6-3	-	-	14	TGTGCCAGCAGTTATGTATCCTCGAACACTGAAGCTTTCTTT	CASSYVSSNTEAFF
TRBJ2-3	TRBV27	-	-	15	TGTGCCAGCAAATCCTCCTTAGCGGTGCCAGATACGCAGTATTTT	CASKSSLAVPDTQYF
TRBJ1-1	TRBV20-1	few	-	11	TGCAGTGCTATTCTGAACACTGAAGCTTTCTTT	CSAILNTEAFF
TRBJ2-3	TRBV6-5	-	-	15	TGTGCCAGCAGCCGAATGCGGGCTAGCACAGATACGCAGTATTTT	CASSRMRASTDTQYF
TRBJ2-7	TRBV6-2/TRBV6-3	-	-	13	TGTGCCAGCAGTTCATGGGGGCCCGACGAGCAGTACTTC	CASSSWGPDEQYF
TRBJ2-3	TRBV18	-	TRBD2	18	TGTGCCAGCTCAACCATCGAATTACTAGCGGGAGTGGGAGATACGCAGTATTTT	CASSTIELLAGVGDTQYF
TRBJ2-1	TRBV9	-	-	12	TGTGCCAGCAGCGTAGACGGGGATGAGCAGTTCTTC	CASSVDGDEQFF
TRBJ1-5	TRBV12-3/TRBV12-4	-	TRBD1	13	TGTGCCAGCAGTAGGGGACAGCATCAGCCCCAGCATTTT	CASSRGQHQPQHF
TRBJ1-2	TRBV2	-	TRBD1	15	TGTGCCAGCAGTGATAGACAGGGGGGGGAGTATCGCTACACCTTC	CASSDRQGGEYRYTF
TRBJ2-1	TRBV7-3	-	-	17	TGTGCCAGCAGCTCCTCCCGGGGCGACCCCCCCCCATGGGAGCAGTTCTTC	CASSSSRGDPPPWEQFF
TRBJ2-2	TRBV7-6	-	TRBD2	16	TGTGCCAGCAGGGGTCGGCGGGAGGGGATCACCGGGGAGCTGTTTTTT	CASRGRREGITGELFF
TRBJ1-3	TRBV18	once	-	14	TGTGCCAGCTCACCACCTGGGTTTCGAAACACCATATATTTT	CASSPPGFRNTIYF
TRBJ2-7	TRBV19	few	TRBD2	13	TGTGCCAGTAGTAGGCGGGAGGGTTACGAGCAGTACTTC	CASSRREGYEQYF
TRBJ1-5	TRBV2	-	TRBD1	14	TGTGCCAGCAGTGAGACAGGGAGCAATCAGCCCCAGCATTTT	CASSETGSNQPQHF
TRBJ1-2	TRBV5-5	-	TRBD1	14	TGTGCCAGCAGCCCCGGGACAGCGAACTATGGCTACACCTTC	CASSPGTANYGYTF
TRBJ2-1	TRBV24-1	-	TRBD1	16	TGTGCCACCAGTGATCGACAGGGGGGAAGCTACAATGAGCAGTTCTTC	CATSDRQGGSYNEQFF
TRBJ2-5	TRBV7-2	-	-	14	TGTGCCAGCAGCCCCTCAAGGGCCCAAGAGACCCAGTACTTC	CASSPSRAQETQYF
TRBJ1-5	TRBV6-2/TRBV6-3	-	-	15	TGTGCCAGCAGTTACGGGGAGGTAAGCAATCAGCCCCAGCATTTT	CASSYGEVSNQPQHF
TRBJ2-1	TRBV19	-	TRBD2	14	TGTGCCAGTAGTCGACTAGCGGGAGAATTCGAGCAGTTCTTC	CASSRLAGEFEQFF
TRBJ2-3	TRBV5-1	-	-	14	TGCGCCAGCAGCTTGGTCGGGGGAAAAGATACGCAGTATTTT	CASSLVGGKDTQYF
TRBJ2-3	TRBV24-1	-	TRBD2	14	TGTGCCACTGGGCAACGGGAGGTTCCAGATACGCAGTATTTT	CATGQREVPDTQYF
TRBJ1-6	TRBV28	-	-	14	TGTGCCAGCAGTCTCGGGCAGAATAATTCACCCCTCCACTTT	CASSLGQNNSPLHF
TRBJ2-3	TRBV27	-	-	17	TGTGCCAGCAGTTTATCTCTGACAGGGAGGAGCACAGATACGCAGTATTTT	CASSLSLTGRSTDTQYF
TRBJ2-7	TRBV7-2	-	TRBD2	15	TGTGCCAGCAGCCTCCGTGGAGCGGGAATCAACGAGCAGTACTTC	CASSLRGAGINEQYF
TRBJ2-1	TRBV9	-	-	11	TGTGCCAGCAGCGTAGGCCTTGAGCAGTTCTTC	CASSVGLEQFF
TRBJ1-2	TRBV3-1/TRBV3-2	-	-	12	TGTGCCAGCAGCCAAAGTTTAGGAATCTACACCTTC	CASSQSLGIYTF
TRBJ2-2	TRBV18	once	-	16	TGTGCCAGCTCACTTCCGGGGGGCGATATCAGCGGGGAGCTGTTTTTT	CASSLPGGDISGELFF
TRBJ2-7	TRBV6-5	-	TRBD1	14	TGTGCCAGCACCAGAAAGGGACAGCCCTACGAGCAGTACTTC	CASTRKGQPYEQYF
TRBJ2-3	TRBV9	-	TRBD1	16	TGTGCCAGCAGCGCATCCGGGACAGGGTTTACAGATACGCAGTATTTT	CASSASGTGFTDTQYF
TRBJ2-7	TRBV18	-	TRBD2	13	TGTGCCAGCGCACTAGCGGGTGCCTACGAGCAGTACTTC	CASALAGAYEQYF
TRBJ2-1	TRBV5-6	-	TRBD2	17	TGTGCCAGCAGCTGGATATGTACTAGCGGGACAAACAATGAGCAGTTCTTC	CASSWICTSGTNNEQFF
TRBJ2-7	TRBV7-6	-	TRBD2	15	TGTGCCAGCAGCTTAGCGGCGGGAGGCCCCTACGAGCAGTACTTC	CASSLAAGGPYEQYF
TRBJ2-5	TRBV24-1	-	TRBD1	15	TGTGCCACCAGTGGAGGGACAGGGGGTAGAGAGACCCAGTACTTC	CATSGGTGGRETQYF
TRBJ2-5	TRBV11-1	-	-	13	TGTGCCAGCAGCTCGACAGCCGGGGAGACCCAGTACTTC	CASSSTAGETQYF
TRBJ2-5	TRBV5-4	once	TRBD1	16	TGTGCCAGCAGCTTGTCACACCGACAGGGGGCTGAGACCCAGTACTTC	CASSLSHRQGAETQYF
TRBJ2-1	TRBV21-1	-	-	16	TGTGCCAGCAACGCTTTGACAGGGGGGGCCTACAATGAGCAGTTCTTC	CASNALTGGAYNEQFF
TRBJ2-7	TRBV5-6	-	-	15	TGTGCCGGCAGCTTGTCTCCAGGACTCTCCTACGAGCAGTACTTC	CAGSLSPGLSYEQYF